The 27 T cell receptor beta chains below come from one sample, sequenced in a study of CD8 T cells in ankylosing spondylitis. Study-wide findings and caveats: Blood from ankylosing spondylitis patients appeared to carry a characteristic roughly 8-variant TCR beta motif.

TCRdb re-called the 5' RACE reads through MiXCR, storing one row per CDR3 protein. The top ten hold under 0.9% of the sample, which has 350,000 to 550,000 distinct CDR3 sequences, around 26% seen once. Antigens for these TCRs are unknown. The sequencing input was blood, either unsorted or a sorted T cell fraction (not recorded which). The receptors stem from a male donor with ankylosing spondylitis.

CDR3 bases: TGTGCCAGCAGCCAAGTGGGCCAGGCCCCCCAGTACTTC. As protein: CASSQVGQAPQYF. The chain links TRBV14 to TRBJ2-5; D ambiguous. Germline lookup yields CDR1 SGHDN and CDR2 FVKESK. V was cut by 1 base and J by 9 bases, with 12 bases left in between. CDR3 size: 13 residues.

CDR3 residues: CASSLGPIGGNQPQHF. The DNA of the CDR3 is TGTGCCAGCAGCTTAGGCCCAATTGGCGGCAATCAGCCCCAGCATTTT. The V gene is TRBV7-9, the J gene TRBJ1-5; the D is unclear. Germline loops: CDR1 SEHNR, CDR2 FQNEAQ (reference sequence). CDR3 length: 16 residues. V gave up 1 base and J gave up 2 bases, with 12 bases separating them.

The CDR3 DNA is TGTGCCAGCAGCTTGGGCAGGGGGCCAGCTGAAGCTTTCTTT. Translated: CASSLGRGPAEAFF. The chain has TRBV11-1 and TRBJ1-1; 8 nucleotides agree with TRBD1. There are 14 residues in the CDR3. The trim removed 3 bases at V and 6 bases at J, leaving 6 bases unmatched. Germline V gene lookup returns CDR1 SGHAT and CDR2 FQDESV (reference sequence).

The chain is built from TRBV7-9 and TRBJ1-1; TRBD1 is a possible D gene (6 bases). CDR1 and CDR2 (germline): SEHNR, FQNEAQ (reference sequence). Between the trimmed V and J ends, which lost 1 base and 6 bases, there was a span of 15 bases. CDR3 length: 15 amino acids. The CDR3 DNA sequence: TGTGCCAGCAGCTTAGGAGACTCAGGGGCCCCTGAAGCTTTCTTT. Encoded protein: CASSLGDSGAPEAFF. Using reference TRBV7-9 and TRBJ1-1 for the parts outside the CDR3, the full variable domain is DTGVSQNPRHKITKRGQNVTFRCDPISEHNRLYWYRQTLGQGPEFLTYFQNEAQLEKSRLLSDRFSAERPKGSFSTLEIQRTEQGDSAMYLCASSLGDSGAPEAFFGQGTRLTVV.

The chain carries TRBV9 and TRBJ2-2, with no clear D. Germline lookup yields CDR1 SGDLS and CDR2 YYNGEE. The V end was cut by 0 bases, the J end by 3 bases, with 9 bases between. The CDR3 contains 15 residues. The CDR3 DNA reads as TGTGCCAGCAGCGTAGGTCACAGCGACACCGGGGAGCTGTTTTTT. Its translation: CASSVGHSDTGELFF.

This clonotype was picked up a small number of times. The chain couples TRBV5-1 to TRBJ2-3; D is unclear. V was cut by 5 bases and J by 3 bases, with 13 bases left in between. The CDR3 consists of 14 residues. CDR1 is SGHRS and CDR2 is YFSETQ in the germline V gene. This chain's CDR3 is CASSPGLGTDTQYF. The CDR3 nucleotides read TGCGCCAGCAGTCCCGGGCTGGGGACAGATACGCAGTATTTT.

This clonotype was observed at least ten times. The chain carries TRBV5-1 and TRBJ1-1; no clear D. The CDR3 covers 14 residues. The germline CDR1 and CDR2 sequences are SGHRS and YFSETQ. Trimming removed 1 base from V and 1 base from J, with 8 bases in between. In DNA form, the CDR3 reads TGCGCCAGCAGCTTGCGGGGAGCGAACACTGAAGCTTTCTTT. This sequence encodes CASSLRGANTEAFF.

The gene calls are TRBV19 and TRBJ2-1; D not certain. Trimming took off 4 bases at V and 10 bases at J, with 11 bases between the two ends. This CDR3 contains 12 residues. In germline, CDR1 is LNHDA, CDR2 SQIVND (reference sequence). The CDR3 protein is CASSTPAPEQFF. The CDR3 region has the DNA TGTGCCAGTAGTACCCCGGCCCCCGAGCAGTTCTTC.

The chain carries TRBV20-1 and TRBJ2-5, with D maybe TRBD1 (6 bases). The CDR3 has 14 residues. Trimming shortened V by 5 bases and J by 2 bases, and 15 bases separated the two germline ends. Germline CDR1 and CDR2: DFQATT and SNEGSKA (reference sequence). CDR3 in amino acids: CSAQDRRGQETQYF. The CDR3 DNA reads TGCAGTGCTCAAGACAGGCGAGGACAAGAGACCCAGTACTTC.

This clonotype has a handful of counts. V and J are TRBV5-1 and TRBJ1-2; D gene ambiguous. Germline CDR1 reads SGHRS; CDR2 reads YFSETQ. Trimming pared 4 bases from V and 2 bases from J, leaving 12 bases between. There are 14 residues in the CDR3. The CDR3 sequence is CASSPPTLNYGYTF. In DNA form, the CDR3 reads TGCGCCAGCAGCCCCCCGACATTAAACTATGGCTACACCTTC.

This clonotype occurred a few times. The chain links TRBV5-1 to TRBJ2-2; tentative D call: TRBD1 (5 bases). V gave up 0 bases and J gave up 8 bases, with 11 bases separating them. Per germline, CDR1 SGHRS and CDR2 YFSETQ. CDR3 size: 14 residues. The CDR3 DNA sequence: TGCGCCAGCAGCTTGGAACCAGGGCCAGGGGAGCTGTTTTTT. This sequence encodes CASSLEPGPGELFF.

This chain joins TRBV7-2 and TRBJ1-2; no clear D. Germline V lookup: CDR1 SGHTA, CDR2 FQGNSA. Trimming cost V 5 bases and J 0 bases, with 13 bases left between them. CDR3 length equals 15 residues. CDR3 sequence reads: CASSEPHSANYGYTF. The CDR3 coding sequence is TGTGCCAGCAGCGAGCCGCACAGTGCTAACTATGGCTACACCTTC.

V usage is TRBV19 and J usage is TRBJ1-1; TRBD1 might be the D (6 bases). CDR1 and CDR2 (germline): LNHDA, SQIVND (reference sequence). The CDR3 extends over 17 amino acids. V was shortened by 5 bases and J by 2 bases, with 21 bases between the two germline ends. DNA of the CDR3: TGTGCCAGTAGTCCTACGAACAGGGTTGGTTCCAACACTGAAGCTTTCTTT. Protein: CASSPTNRVGSNTEAFF.

This clonotype appeared a few times. The chain links TRBV10-3 to TRBJ2-5; tentative D call: TRBD1 (5 bases). Germline V gene sequence: CDR1 ENHRY, CDR2 SYGVKD. The ends were cut back, 6 bases at V and 1 base at J, with 15 bases in the middle. The CDR3 spans 15 residues. Here the CDR3 reads CAIRSHGAPQETQYF. CDR3 sequence (DNA): TGTGCCATCAGGTCTCATGGGGCGCCCCAAGAGACCCAGTACTTC.

V is TRBV2 and J is TRBJ1-5; the D is unclear. Per germline, CDR1 SNHLY and CDR2 FYNNEI. CDR3 length: 16 amino acids. Trimming left V 4 bases short and J 0 bases short, with 13 bases between. The CDR3 sequence: CASSGRLYDSNQPQHF. The CDR3 region has the DNA TGTGCCAGCAGTGGCCGGTTATACGATAGCAATCAGCCCCAGCATTTT.

The chain couples TRBV7-6 to TRBJ2-3; D might be TRBD2 (5 bases). V was trimmed by 5 bases and J by 2 bases, leaving 11 bases between them. The CDR3 has 14 amino acids. CDR1 is SGHVS, CDR2 FNYEAQ, per germline. The CDR3 reads CASSPMRATDTQYF. The CDR3 region has the DNA TGTGCCAGCAGCCCAATGAGGGCCACAGATACGCAGTATTTT.

This clonotype occurred a few times. The chain combines TRBV11-2 with TRBJ2-4; D ambiguous. The CDR3 loop spans 13 amino acids. Germline lookup yields CDR1 SGHAT and CDR2 FQNNGV. V was trimmed by 7 bases and J by 5 bases, leaving 12 bases between them. This CDR3 is CASTDGPENIQYF. CDR3 coding DNA: TGTGCCAGCACGGACGGACCAGAAAACATTCAGTACTTC. The full variable domain, completed using reference TRBV11-2 and TRBJ2-4, is EAGVAQSPRYKIIEKRQSVAFWCNPISGHATLYWYQQILGQGPKLLIQFQNNGVVDDSQLPKDRFSAERLKGVDSTLKIQPAKLEDSAVYLCASTDGPENIQYFGAGTRLSVL.

This clonotype came up many times. The V and J genes are TRBV7-2 and TRBJ2-2, with 8 bases that match TRBD2. This CDR3 contains 16 residues. Germline CDR1 is SGHTA and CDR2 is FQGNSA. The V gene end was trimmed by 7 bases and the J gene end by 5 bases; junction bases not matched to a gene: 12. The CDR3 bases are TGTGCCAGCAAGGGACAAGCGGGAGTATCTACCGGGGAGCTGTTTTTT. Amino acids: CASKGQAGVSTGELFF.

The CDR3 region is CASSLGVQPKTQETQYF. The DNA for the CDR3 is TGCGCCAGCAGCTTGGGAGTACAGCCCAAAACCCAAGAGACCCAGTACTTC. The chain employs TRBV5-1 and TRBJ2-5; D gene uncertain. Germline V gives CDR1 SGHRS, CDR2 YFSETQ. Trimming cost V 0 bases and J 1 base, with 16 bases left between them. This CDR3 has 17 amino acids.

The gene calls are TRBV20-1 and TRBJ2-1, with TRBD1 identical over 10 bases. The germline V gene encodes CDR1 DFQATT and CDR2 SNEGSKA (reference sequence). CDR3 length equals 15 residues. V lost 1 base to trimming and J lost 8 bases; unmatched junction nucleotides: 8. This chain's CDR3 is CSARVEAGTGDEQFF. In DNA form, the CDR3 reads TGCAGTGCTAGAGTGGAGGCAGGGACAGGGGATGAGCAGTTCTTC.

The chain has TRBV27 and TRBJ1-2; D perhaps matches TRBD1 (6 bases). V dropped 5 bases and J dropped 7 bases, with 14 bases sitting between them. This CDR3 spans 13 amino acids. The germline CDR1 and CDR2 sequences are MNHEY and SMNVEV (reference sequence). CDR3 coding DNA: TGTGCCAGCAGTGCCTCACAGGGCGGTGGCTACACCTTC. Protein: CASSASQGGGYTF.

This clonotype was seen a handful of times. This sequence joins TRBV3-1 and TRBJ2-3; D is undetermined. Germline values: CDR1 LGHDT, CDR2 YNNKEL (reference sequence). Trimming removed 1 base from V and 1 base from J, with 15 bases in between. The CDR3 runs to 17 residues. The CDR3 bases are TGTGCCAGCAGCCAAGGAAAGGCTGTCCTTCGCACAGATACGCAGTATTTT. Amino acid sequence: CASSQGKAVLRTDTQYF.

This clonotype occurred a few times. This chain uses TRBV7-8 with TRBJ2-4, with TRBD1 matching 7 bases. The V gene's germline CDR1 is SGHVS and CDR2 FQNEAQ. The CDR3 is made up of 15 amino acids. The V gene end was trimmed by 1 base and the J gene end by 1 base; junction bases not matched to a gene: 1. CDR3 nucleotides: TGTGCCAGCAGCTTAGTGGACAGGGCCAAAAACATTCAGTACTTC. It encodes CASSLVDRAKNIQYF.

The table lists this clonotype with a count of one. This sequence joins TRBV24-1 and TRBJ2-1, with TRBD2 identical over 15 bases. Per the germline V gene, CDR1 is KGHDR and CDR2 is SFDVKD. The CDR3 consists of 17 residues. V shed 4 bases, J shed 7 bases, and the junction held 7 bases outside the gene matches. CDR3 residues: CATSDSGTSGRLNEQFF. The CDR3 DNA reads TGTGCCACCAGTGACTCTGGGACTAGCGGGAGGTTAAATGAGCAGTTCTTC.

The J gene is TRBJ1-1, the V gene TRBV7-9; the D gene is possibly TRBD1 (5 bases). Germline V CDR1 and CDR2: SEHNR, FQNEAQ (reference sequence). The CDR3 has 14 amino acids. V was pared by 3 bases and J by 3 bases, with 11 bases between. This CDR3 reads CASSFLDSDTEAFF. CDR3 nucleotide sequence: TGTGCCAGCAGCTTCCTTGACAGCGACACTGAAGCTTTCTTT.

V gene TRBV6-1 combines with J gene TRBJ2-7; the D is unclear. The germline V and J ends were trimmed by 6 bases and 3 bases, with 24 bases remaining between them. Germline CDR1 and CDR2: MNHNS and SASEGT. CDR3 size: 17 residues. The CDR3 bases are TGTGCCAGCAGCACAAGGAGAGGAGAACCTACCTTCTACGAGCAGTACTTC. Translating gives CASSTRRGEPTFYEQYF.

The CDR3 here is CASSFHREDLAADFF. CDR3 bases: TGTGCCAGCAGTTTCCACAGGGAGGATCTGGCTGCGGATTTCTTT. The chain links TRBV12-3 or TRBV12-4 to TRBJ1-1; a possible D gene is TRBD1 (6 bases). V lost 3 bases and J lost 13, with 24 bases in between. The CDR3 is 15 residues long.